The entry that follows covers one T cell receptor beta chain sequence. What it binds is unknown. The sample is drawn from a study of T cell responses to AZD1222 COVID-19 vaccine. Study-wide context: Both about-4-week and about-12-week second-dose recipients were combined.

Between the trimmed V and J ends, which lost 3 bases and 1 base, there was a span of 6 bases. The CDR3 is 13 residues long. Germline V lookup: CDR1 LGHDT, CDR2 YNNKEL (reference sequence). Assay used: immunoSEQ multiplex PCR; TCRdb lists only in-frame clones, some missing. The top ten hold under 3.5% of the sample, which has around 110,000 clones, around 91% seen once. Study-wide findings and caveats: Repertoires were obtained only post-peak T cell response.

Sequenced here: peripheral blood, sampled on day 0 of AZD1222 vaccination. The TCR comes from an adult in good health. The chain joins TRBV3-1 (or the pseudogene TRBV3-2) to TRBJ1-2, with no clear D. CDR3 coding DNA: TGTGCCAGCAGCCACCCCGGTAACTATGGCTACACCTTC. It codes for CASSHPGNYGYTF.